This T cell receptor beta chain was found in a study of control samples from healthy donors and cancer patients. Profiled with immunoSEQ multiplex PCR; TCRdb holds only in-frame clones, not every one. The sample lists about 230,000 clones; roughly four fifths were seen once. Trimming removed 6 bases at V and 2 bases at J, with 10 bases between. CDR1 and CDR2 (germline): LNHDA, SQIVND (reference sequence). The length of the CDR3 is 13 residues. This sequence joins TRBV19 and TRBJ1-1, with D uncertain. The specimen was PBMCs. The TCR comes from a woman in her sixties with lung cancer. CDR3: CASRTGHNTEAFF. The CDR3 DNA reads TGTGCCAGTAGGACGGGTCACAACACTGAAGCTTTCTTT.